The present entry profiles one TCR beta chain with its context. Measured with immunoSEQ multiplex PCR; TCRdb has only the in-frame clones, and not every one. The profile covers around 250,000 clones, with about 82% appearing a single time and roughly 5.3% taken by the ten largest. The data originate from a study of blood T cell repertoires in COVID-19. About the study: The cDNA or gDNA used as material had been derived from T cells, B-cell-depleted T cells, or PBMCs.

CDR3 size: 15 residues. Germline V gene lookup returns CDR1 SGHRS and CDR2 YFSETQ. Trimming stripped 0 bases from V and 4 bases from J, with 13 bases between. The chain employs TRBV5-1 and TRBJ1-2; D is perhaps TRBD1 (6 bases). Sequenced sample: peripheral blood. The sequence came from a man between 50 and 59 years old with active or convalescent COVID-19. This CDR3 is CASSLETGGGYGYTF. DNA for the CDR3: TGCGCCAGCAGCTTGGAGACAGGAGGTGGCTATGGCTACACCTTC.